The present T cell receptor (beta chain) was sequenced within a study of T cell responses to AZD1222 COVID-19 vaccine. Study-wide results and limits: Across the whole spike, CD4 TCRs peaked at regions 160-218 and 743-854. Donors skewed white British and female; clonal diversity was possibly underestimated. When two AZD1222 doses had been given, Spike-specific TCR breadth and depth rose.

A note on this clone: Its specificity is unknown.

The table came from immunoSEQ multiplex PCR; TCRdb's copy has only in-frame clones and leaves some out. This sample contains some 150,000 clones. The V and J ends lost 3 bases and 3 bases, in that order; junction bases with no gene match: 5. Per germline, CDR1 DFQATT and CDR2 SNEGSKA (reference sequence). This CDR3 contains 14 residues. Sequenced material: peripheral blood. The chain recombines TRBV20-1 with TRBJ1-2, with TRBD1 matching over 9 bases. This TCR came from an adult in good health. The CDR3 reads CSASEQGADYGYTF. The CDR3 DNA reads TGCAGTGCTAGTGAACAGGGGGCGGACTATGGCTACACCTTC.